This T cell receptor beta chain comes out of a study of T cell changes during pregnancy in multiple sclerosis. CDR3 length: 15 amino acids. V lost 5 bases and J 5 bases, leaving 16 bases between the germline ends. Looked up from germline, CDR1 is SEHNR and CDR2 is FQNEAQ (reference sequence). Assay: immunoSEQ multiplex PCR; the TCRdb copy retains only in-frame clones and omits some. The sample shows around 52,000 clones, around nine tenths of them seen only once. This sequence joins TRBV7-9 and TRBJ2-1; maybe TRBD1 (5 bases). Input material: peripheral blood from another person, used as feeder cells. This receptor was taken from a human donor whose cells served as feeder cells for cultures in a pregnancy study. CDR3 coding DNA: TGTGCCAGCAGCCTGTCAGGGTCGTTTAACAATGAGCAGTTCTTC. Translated: CASSLSGSFNNEQFF.